A single sample gave rise to the 21 T cell receptor beta chains below, sequenced in a study of T cell responses to AZD1222 COVID-19 vaccine. TCRdb's copy holds only in-frame clones and misses some; the assay was immunoSEQ multiplex PCR. The sample has 130,000 to 150,000 clones; 90% to 95% are singletons. The starting material was peripheral blood, obtained on day 0 of AZD1222 vaccination. The receptors stem from an adult in good health.

The chain links TRBV7-9 to TRBJ2-1; 8 nucleotides line up with TRBD2. Per the germline V gene, CDR1 is SEHNR and CDR2 is FQNEAQ (reference sequence). The CDR3 length is 14 residues. The V gene end was trimmed by 8 bases and the J gene end by 9 bases; junction bases not matched to a gene: 12. CDR3: CASALSGVEREQFF. Written as DNA, the CDR3 is TGTGCCAGCGCCCTTAGCGGGGTGGAACGTGAGCAGTTCTTC.

J is TRBJ2-1 and V is TRBV7-9; D gene uncertain. Germline V gene lookup returns CDR1 SEHNR and CDR2 FQNEAQ (reference sequence). V lost 1 base, J lost 5 bases, and 6 bases lay in between. The CDR3 contains 13 residues. CDR3 residues: CASSLVRDNEQFF. In nucleotides, the CDR3 is TGTGCCAGCAGCTTAGTCCGAGACAATGAGCAGTTCTTC.

V gene TRBV10-3 combines with J gene TRBJ2-1; D assignment may be TRBD1 or TRBD2 (6 bases each). Trimming shortened V by 4 bases and J by 3 bases, and 13 bases separated the two germline ends. CDR3 length equals 15 residues. Germline V CDR1 and CDR2: ENHRY, SYGVKD. The CDR3 DNA reads as TGTGCCATCAGTGGTAAGGAGGGGGGCTACAATGAGCAGTTCTTC. This gives the protein CAISGKEGGYNEQFF.

The V call is TRBV18, the J call TRBJ2-1, with D unresolved. This CDR3 spans 16 amino acids. Per the germline V gene, CDR1 is KGHSH and CDR2 is LQKENI. Trimming removed 0 bases at V and 7 bases at J, with 16 bases between. DNA for the CDR3: TGTGCCAGCTCACCACCCTATATAGGGAAACAGAATGAGCAGTTCTTC. Translated: CASSPPYIGKQNEQFF.

The J gene is TRBJ2-1, the V gene TRBV19; 7 bases match TRBD2. V dropped 0 bases and J dropped 10; count of bases not matched to a gene: 3. This CDR3 is 13 amino acids long. Germline CDR1 reads LNHDA; CDR2 reads SQIVND (reference sequence). DNA of the CDR3: TGTGCCAGTAGTATAGACCCCGGGAGGGAGCAGTTCTTC. This codes for CASSIDPGREQFF.

This sequence joins TRBV6-1 and TRBJ1-4; maybe TRBD1 (5 bases). This CDR3 is 14 amino acids long. V shed 2 bases and J shed 8 bases, with 12 bases lying between them. Germline CDR1 is MNHNS and CDR2 is SASEGT. The CDR3 region is CASSERGGREKLFF. DNA of the CDR3: TGTGCCAGCAGTGAAAGGGGCGGGCGGGAAAAACTGTTTTTT.

This sequence joins TRBV4-2 and TRBJ2-3; TRBD2 might be the D (6 bases). Germline V gives CDR1 LGHNA, CDR2 YNFKEQ. This CDR3 is 15 amino acids long. Trimming stripped 4 bases from V and 5 bases from J, with 16 bases between. This CDR3 is CASSPLGRDVDTQYF. The CDR3 DNA follows: TGTGCCAGCAGCCCTCTGGGGCGGGATGTAGATACGCAGTATTTT.

This clone was seen more than once but under ten times. The rearrangement uses TRBV3-1 (or the pseudogene TRBV3-2) and TRBJ2-7; D gene ambiguous. The CDR3 loop spans 14 amino acids. The ends were cut back, 4 bases at V and 0 bases at J, with 10 bases in the middle. Germline assignment: CDR1 LGHDT and CDR2 YNNKEL (reference sequence). CDR3 sequence (DNA): TGTGCCAGCAGCCTCGCGCAGAGCTCCTACGAGCAGTACTTC. It is translated as CASSLAQSSYEQYF.

J is TRBJ2-1 and V is TRBV9, with 10 bases matching TRBD2. Germline V gives CDR1 SGDLS, CDR2 YYNGEE. The CDR3 runs to 17 residues. Losses at the gene ends were 0 bases for V and 9 bases for J; bases not matched to a gene: 12. This chain's CDR3 is CASSVGASSGRAPEQFF. The DNA of the CDR3 is TGTGCCAGCAGCGTAGGAGCGTCAAGCGGGAGGGCCCCTGAGCAGTTCTTC.

The chain has TRBV25-1 and TRBJ1-6; no definite D call. This CDR3 region has 15 residues. Germline V gene data show CDR1 as MGHDK and CDR2 as SYGVNS. The V end was cut by 6 bases, the J end by 0 bases, with 9 bases between. The CDR3 sequence is CASSGVSSYNSPLHF. CDR3 DNA: TGTGCCAGCAGCGGGGTTAGCTCCTATAATTCACCCCTCCACTTT.

There are a few counts of this clone. The genes are TRBV29-1 and TRBJ1-3; 7 nucleotides agree with TRBD1. Germline assignment: CDR1 SQVTM and CDR2 ANQGSEA. Germline trimming cut 5 bases from V and 4 bases from J; bases unmatched to any gene: 5. This CDR3 contains 13 residues. DNA of the CDR3: TGCAGCGTTTCACCGGGACAGGGAAACACCATATATTTT. It specifies CSVSPGQGNTIYF.

This clone was recorded once. The rearrangement joins TRBV19 to TRBJ1-4; no reliable D call. The CDR3 runs to 12 residues. The V and J ends lost 4 bases and 10 bases respectively, with 10 bases between them. Germline CDR1 and CDR2: LNHDA and SQIVND (reference sequence). The DNA of the CDR3 is TGTGCCAGTAGTAGGGATGGCGGAAAACTGTTTTTT. It specifies CASSRDGGKLFF.

The rearrangement links TRBV5-6 to TRBJ1-2; TRBD1 is a possible D gene (5 bases). The germline V gene encodes CDR1 SGHDT and CDR2 YYEEEE. V lost 6 bases to trimming and J lost 1 base, with 22 bases between them. The CDR3 sequence is 17 residues long. The CDR3 loop is CASTDRLIGAGNYGYTF. The DNA for the CDR3 is TGTGCCAGCACCGACCGACTCATAGGGGCGGGTAACTATGGCTACACCTTC.

The V gene is TRBV5-4, the J gene TRBJ2-5, with no clear D. Trimming stripped 1 base from V and 4 bases from J, with 14 bases between. The CDR3 contains 15 residues. Germline V CDR1 and CDR2: SGHNT, YYREEE (reference sequence). CDR3 bases: TGTGCCAGCAGCTTGACGGGCAGATTGGGAGAGACCCAGTACTTC. It is translated as CASSLTGRLGETQYF.

The chain employs TRBV7-2 and TRBJ1-1; D perhaps matches TRBD1 (6 bases). Trimming cost V 5 bases and J 0 bases, with 16 bases left between them. The CDR3 has 16 residues. Per the germline V gene, CDR1 is SGHTA and CDR2 is FQGNSA. This CDR3 reads CASSLRGGQLNTEAFF. CDR3 nucleotide sequence: TGTGCCAGCAGCCTCCGCGGGGGGCAACTGAACACTGAAGCTTTCTTT.

This chain links TRBV9 with TRBJ1-2; D not resolved. Germline V gene lookup returns CDR1 SGDLS and CDR2 YYNGEE. This CDR3 has 13 amino acids. The germline V and J ends were trimmed by 4 bases and 6 bases, with 13 bases remaining between them. CDR3 sequence reads: CASSLGPANGYTF. In DNA, the CDR3 is TGTGCCAGCAGCTTAGGGCCCGCCAATGGCTACACCTTC.

Comment on this clone: The sample contains more than one DNA sequence encoding this CDR3. CDR3 region: CASSYGGNYGYTF. CDR3 DNA: TGTGCCAGCAGTTACGGGGGGAACTATGGCTACACCTTC. V usage is TRBV6-2 or TRBV6-3 and J usage is TRBJ1-2, with TRBD1 as a possible D gene (5 bases). V was shortened by 2 bases and J by 2 bases, with 6 bases between the two germline ends. The CDR3 covers 13 residues. CDR1 MNHEY and CDR2 SVGEGT come from the germline V gene.

This sequence joins TRBV19 and TRBJ1-2, with a weak D call TRBD1 (5 bases). Germline V gene lookup returns CDR1 LNHDA and CDR2 SQIVND (reference sequence). This CDR3 has 15 amino acids. V lost 7 bases and J lost 4, with 19 bases in between. In DNA, the CDR3 is TGTGCCAGTACCGCCCGGGACGGTGGAGGCTATGGCTACACCTTC. It yields the protein CASTARDGGGYGYTF. The full variable domain, rest sourced from reference TRBV19 and TRBJ1-2, is DGGITQSPKYLFRKEGQNVTLSCEQNLNHDAMYWYRQDPGQGLRLIYYSQIVNDFQKGDIAEGYSVSREKKESFPLTVTSAQKNPTAFYLCASTARDGGGYGYTFGSGTRLTVV.

The chain couples TRBV5-1 to TRBJ1-5; 8 bases match TRBD1. The CDR3 totals 14 residues. CDR1 SGHRS and CDR2 YFSETQ come from the germline V gene. Trimming took 4 bases from V and 11 from J; bases not matched to a gene: 11. In DNA form, the CDR3 reads TGCGCCAGCAGCGTTACTACAGGGGGTATGACCCAGCATTTT. Protein product: CASSVTTGGMTQHF.

This clone was detected a few times. The rearrangement uses TRBV10-3 and TRBJ2-5; 7 positions agree with TRBD2. Trimming removed 6 bases from V and 4 bases from J; junction bases left unmatched: 5. The V gene's germline CDR1 is ENHRY and CDR2 SYGVKD. The CDR3 extends over 13 amino acids. CDR3 sequence (DNA): TGTGCCATCAGCCCTACTAGCGCAGAGACCCAGTACTTC. Translation gives CAISPTSAETQYF.

This chain joins TRBV9 and TRBJ2-3; D is unclear. With 2 bases removed from V and 0 bases from J, the gap between germline ends came to 10 bases. This CDR3 has 15 amino acids. Germline CDR1 SGDLS, CDR2 YYNGEE. The chain's CDR3 is CASSVFPSSTDTQYF. The CDR3 region has the DNA TGTGCCAGCAGCGTTTTCCCATCCAGCACAGATACGCAGTATTTT.